Listed below are T cell receptor beta chains from one sample, sequenced in a study of shared clonotypes between healthy human individuals. The table came from immunoSEQ multiplex PCR; TCRdb's copy has only in-frame clones and leaves some out. The data hold hundreds of thousands of clones, with around three quarters observed a single time. The specimen was memory CD4+ T cells sorted from blood. These receptors came from a woman aged 25 to 45 in good health. Both conserved end residues are part of each CDR3. The D gene is left open where the match is weak. Size values are once, few and many counts, or a class for expanded clones, and some rows have none.

V	size	J	D	DNA	CDR3
TRBV7-9	NA	TRBJ1-4	NA	TGTGCCAGCAGCTTAGGGCAGGGAAGGTTGGAAAAACTGTTTTTT	CASSLGQGRLEKLFF
TRBV7-9	NA	TRBJ1-4	NA	TGTGCCAGCAGCTTCCCAACTCGAGGTGAAAAACTGTTTTTT	CASSFPTRGEKLFF
TRBV20-1	NA	TRBJ1-3	NA	TGCAGTGCTAGAATACGAGACACCATATATTTT	CSARIRDTIYF
TRBV19	NA	TRBJ2-3	TRBD2	TGTGCCAGTAGTACCGGGCGGGGGTACACAGATACGCAGTATTTT	CASSTGRGYTDTQYF
TRBV5-1	many	TRBJ2-5	NA	TGCGCCAGCAGCTTGGCCGACCGGGATTTGGAGACCCAGTACTTC	CASSLADRDLETQYF
TRBV2	few	TRBJ1-2	NA	TGTGCCAGCAGCTGGGACCGAACGGGCTACACCTTC	CASSWDRTGYTF
TRBV2	NA	TRBJ2-7	NA	TGTGCCAGCAGGCTCGAGCGGGCAAGCTCCTACGAGCAGTACTTC	CASRLERASSYEQYF
TRBV11-2	NA	TRBJ2-7	NA	TGTGCCAGCAGCTTGACCCTAGCTGGGGGAAACGAGCAGTACTTC	CASSLTLAGGNEQYF
TRBV5-8	NA	TRBJ2-5	NA	TGTGCCAGCAGCTTGTTCAGCGGACACCATTCGGAGGAGACCCAGTACTTC	CASSLFSGHHSEETQYF
TRBV28	NA	TRBJ2-7	NA	TGTGCCAGCACCCTTGGCGGGATAACGTCCTACGAGCAGTACTTC	CASTLGGITSYEQYF
TRBV7-2	NA	TRBJ2-3	NA	TGTGCCAGCAGCCACGAGGCAGATACGCAGTATTTT	CASSHEADTQYF
TRBV18	NA	TRBJ1-1	TRBD1	TGTGCCAGCTCCAGGGACAGATTGAACACTGAAGCTTTCTTT	CASSRDRLNTEAFF
TRBV7-2	NA	TRBJ1-5	TRBD1	TGTGCCAGCAGCTCCGCCGGGACAGGGGGCAACAATCAGCCCCAGCATTTT	CASSSAGTGGNNQPQHF
TRBV10-1	NA	TRBJ2-5	NA	TGCGCCAGCAGTCGGCAGTTCCAAGAGACCCAGTACTTC	CASSRQFQETQYF
TRBV27	NA	TRBJ2-7	TRBD2	TGTGCCAGCAGGAAAGGGACTACCAATCCCTACGAGCAGTACTTC	CASRKGTTNPYEQYF
TRBV28	NA	TRBJ1-2	TRBD1	TGTGCCAGCAGGTCATCCGCGGGACAGGGGGACCATGGCTACACCTTC	CASRSSAGQGDHGYTF
TRBV7-3	NA	TRBJ2-3	TRBD1	TGTGCCAGCAGCTTATTACCGGGACAGCAAATACGCACAGATACGCAGTATTTT	CASSLLPGQQIRTDTQYF
TRBV9	NA	TRBJ2-1	TRBD1	TGTGCCAGCAACACACAGGGGAGTTCCTACAATGAGCAGTTCTTC	CASNTQGSSYNEQFF
TRBV19	few	TRBJ2-7	NA	TGTGCCAGTAGCGTGGCTCGTCTAGGCTCATCCGAGCAGTACTTC	CASSVARLGSSEQYF
TRBV18	NA	TRBJ2-7	NA	TGTGCCAGCTCACCACCGCTCCTGTACGAGCAGTACTTC	CASSPPLLYEQYF
TRBV2	NA	TRBJ2-7	NA	TGTGCCAGCACTATCGGGGCCTACGAGCAGTACTTC	CASTIGAYEQYF
TRBV6-1	NA	TRBJ2-7	TRBD1	TGTGCCAGCAGTGGACCAGACAGGGTCCCTCGCGAGCAGTACTTC	CASSGPDRVPREQYF
TRBV7-2	NA	TRBJ1-5	TRBD1	TGTGCCAGCAGCACTAGACAGGGCTCGGATCAGCCCCAGCATTTT	CASSTRQGSDQPQHF
TRBV19	once	TRBJ2-7	NA	TGTGCCAGTAGTCCGGGAAGGTACGAGCAGTACTTC	CASSPGRYEQYF
TRBV2	NA	TRBJ2-3	TRBD2	TGTGCCAGCGGAAGGGTAAGCGGGAGTCGAACAGATACGCAGTATTTT	CASGRVSGSRTDTQYF
TRBV5-1	NA	TRBJ2-7	NA	TGCGCCAGCAGCTTGGGACCGGGTGGGTACGAGCAGTACTTC	CASSLGPGGYEQYF
TRBV4-1	NA	TRBJ2-3	NA	TGCGCCAGCAGCCAAGAAGGTACAGCCCCTAGCACAGATACGCAGTATTTT	CASSQEGTAPSTDTQYF
TRBV11-3	NA	TRBJ2-1	TRBD2	TGTGCCAGCAGCTTAGGGGCTAGCGGGAAGGCGAACAATGAGCAGTTCTTC	CASSLGASGKANNEQFF
TRBV6-1	NA	TRBJ2-7	NA	TGTGCCAGCAGTGAAACAGGCCAGTCCTACGAGCAGTACTTC	CASSETGQSYEQYF
TRBV11-2	NA	TRBJ2-5	NA	TGTGCCAGCAGCTTAAACTTCGGACAGAAAGAGACCCAGTACTTC	CASSLNFGQKETQYF
TRBV25-1	NA	TRBJ2-7	TRBD2	TGTGCCAGCAGTCCGGCGGGAGTAAACGAGCAGTACTTC	CASSPAGVNEQYF
TRBV5-1	NA	TRBJ2-7	NA	TGCGCCAGCAGCAGCGGTACGACCTACGAGCAGTACTTC	CASSSGTTYEQYF